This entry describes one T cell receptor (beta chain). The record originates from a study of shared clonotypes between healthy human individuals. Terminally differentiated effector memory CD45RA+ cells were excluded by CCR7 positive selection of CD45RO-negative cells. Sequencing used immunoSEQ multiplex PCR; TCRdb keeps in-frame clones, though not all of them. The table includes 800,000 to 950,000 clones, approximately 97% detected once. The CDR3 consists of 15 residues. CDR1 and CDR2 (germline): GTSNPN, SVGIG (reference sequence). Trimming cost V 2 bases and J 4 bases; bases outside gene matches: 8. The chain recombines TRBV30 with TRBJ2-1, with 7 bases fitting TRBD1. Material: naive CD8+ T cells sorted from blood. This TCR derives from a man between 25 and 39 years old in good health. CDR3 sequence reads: CAWSPGNRGYNEQFF. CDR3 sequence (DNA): TGTGCCTGGAGTCCTGGAAACAGGGGTTACAATGAGCAGTTCTTC. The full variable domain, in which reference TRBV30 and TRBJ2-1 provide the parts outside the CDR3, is SQTIHQWPATLVQPVGSPLSLECTVEGTSNPNLYWYRQAAGRGLQLLFYSVGIGQISSEVPQNLSASRPQDRQFILSSKKLLLSDSGFYLCAWSPGNRGYNEQFFGPGTRLTVL.